This entry lists 21 T cell receptor beta chains sequenced from one sample in a study of blood T cell repertoires in COVID-19. Using immunoSEQ multiplex PCR, the repertoire was profiled, and TCRdb retains in-frame clones only, with some absent. The profile shows more than 100,000 clones, approximately 83% of them singletons. The sequenced sample consisted of peripheral blood. Every receptor here comes from a woman aged 45-65 years with acute or convalescent COVID-19.

This chain links TRBV5-8 with TRBJ1-1; D perhaps matches TRBD1 (5 bases). The length of the CDR3 is 15 residues. V lost 6 bases, J lost 0 bases, and 15 bases lay in between. Germline CDR1 SGHTS, CDR2 YDEGEE. The CDR3: CASNPLQELNTEAFF. Here the CDR3 DNA reads TGTGCCAGCAACCCCCTACAGGAGCTGAACACTGAAGCTTTCTTT.

The chain is built from TRBV19 and TRBJ2-7; D is unclear. From germline, CDR1 is LNHDA and CDR2 SQIVND (reference sequence). The CDR3 sequence is 11 residues long. V lost 8 bases to trimming and J lost 1 base, with 6 bases between them. The CDR3 DNA is TGTGCCAGTTCAAATTCCTACGAGCAGTACTTC. This codes for CASSNSYEQYF.

V usage is TRBV9 and J usage is TRBJ1-2, with 8 bases matching TRBD1. CDR3 length: 16 amino acids. In germline, CDR1 is SGDLS, CDR2 YYNGEE. V lost 4 bases, J lost 9 bases, and 17 bases stayed unmatched. The CDR3 region is CASSPSAPGGSGSYTF. CDR3 in DNA: TGTGCCAGCAGCCCCTCCGCCCCAGGGGGCTCAGGAAGCTACACCTTC.

This chain uses TRBV5-1 with TRBJ2-3; perhaps TRBD1 as D (6 bases). Looked up from germline, CDR1 is SGHRS and CDR2 is YFSETQ. CDR3 size: 15 residues. The germline V and J ends were trimmed by 0 bases and 4 bases, with 12 bases remaining between them. CDR3 loop: CASSLAGESADTQYF. The CDR3 DNA reads TGCGCCAGCAGCTTGGCAGGGGAGAGCGCAGATACGCAGTATTTT. Looking up the rest from reference TRBV5-1 and TRBJ2-3 gives the full variable domain: KAGVTQTPRYLIKTRGQQVTLSCSPISGHRSVSWYQQTPGQGLQFLFEYFSETQRNKGNFPGRFSGRQFSNSRSEMNVSTLELGDSALYLCASSLAGESADTQYFGPGTRLTVL.

The CDR3 spells CASSVRTSGLQETQYF. Written as DNA, the CDR3 is TGTGCCAGCAGCGTACGGACTAGCGGGCTCCAAGAGACCCAGTACTTC. The genes are TRBV5-5 and TRBJ2-5; 11 nucleotides agree with TRBD2. The CDR3 sequence is 16 residues long. CDR1 and CDR2 (germline): SGHKS, YYEKEE (reference sequence). Trimming removed 4 bases from V and 1 base from J; junction bases left unmatched: 6.

The chain joins TRBV29-1 to TRBJ2-2, with 9 bases matching TRBD1. Germline V CDR1 and CDR2: SQVTM, ANQGSEA. V gave up 7 bases and J gave up 4 bases; unmatched junction bases: 7. The CDR3 covers 14 residues. CDR3 in amino acids: CSAGTGPRTGELFF. The DNA of the CDR3 is TGCAGCGCCGGGACAGGGCCCCGCACCGGGGAGCTGTTTTTT.

This clone has only a few counts. This chain links TRBV12-3 or TRBV12-4 with TRBJ1-2; a weak D match, TRBD1 (5 bases). This CDR3 comprises 12 residues. The ends were cut back, 2 bases at V and 7 bases at J, with 8 bases in the middle. CDR3 nucleotides: TGTGCCAGCAGTTTAAGGGGTATTGGCTACACCTTC. This codes for CASSLRGIGYTF.

The genes are TRBV19 and TRBJ2-3; 9 positions agree with TRBD1. The CDR3 totals 14 residues. Germline V gene data show CDR1 as LNHDA and CDR2 as SQIVND (reference sequence). V lost 5 bases, J lost 4 bases, and 4 bases stayed unmatched. CDR3: CASSLRTGADTQYF. CDR3 DNA: TGTGCCAGTAGTCTACGGACAGGGGCAGATACGCAGTATTTT.

The chain recombines TRBV3-1 (or the pseudogene TRBV3-2) with TRBJ2-7, with D maybe TRBD2 (5 bases). This CDR3 spans 14 amino acids. CDR1 is LGHDT and CDR2 is YNNKEL in the germline V gene (reference sequence). The ends were cut back, 2 bases at V and 3 bases at J, with 11 bases in the middle. The CDR3 reads CASSQREILYEQYF. CDR3 nucleotide sequence: TGTGCCAGCAGCCAAAGGGAGATTCTCTACGAGCAGTACTTC.

This clone is a singleton in its sample. The chain is built from TRBV5-1 and TRBJ2-7; 9 nucleotides align to TRBD2. The CDR3 covers 15 residues. Trimming removed 7 bases from V and 4 bases from J; junction bases left unmatched: 12. The germline CDR1 and CDR2 sequences are SGHRS and YFSETQ. Here the CDR3 reads CASRPGTSGHYEQYF. The CDR3 DNA follows: TGCGCCAGCCGCCCCGGAACTAGCGGGCATTACGAGCAGTACTTC. The full variable domain, its missing parts supplied by reference TRBV5-1 and TRBJ2-7, is KAGVTQTPRYLIKTRGQQVTLSCSPISGHRSVSWYQQTPGQGLQFLFEYFSETQRNKGNFPGRFSGRQFSNSRSEMNVSTLELGDSALYLCASRPGTSGHYEQYFGPGTRLTVT.

The rearrangement uses TRBV13 and TRBJ1-3; 8 nucleotides agree with TRBD1. The CDR3 extends over 15 amino acids. Germline assignment: CDR1 PRHDT and CDR2 FYEKMQ (reference sequence). V lost 3 bases, J lost 2 bases, and 3 bases stayed unmatched. The CDR3 DNA reads as TGTGCCAGCAGCTTCACAGGGGGAACTGGAAACACCATATATTTT. This translates into CASSFTGGTGNTIYF.

This chain connects TRBV30 to TRBJ2-3, with 8 bases fitting TRBD1. CDR3 size: 15 residues. CDR1 is GTSNPN and CDR2 is SVGIG in the germline V gene (reference sequence). J lost 3 bases, V lost 2 bases, and 7 bases had no gene match. The CDR3 sequence is CAWSPHRGLTDTQYF. Written as DNA, the CDR3 is TGTGCCTGGAGTCCCCACAGGGGGTTAACAGATACGCAGTATTTT.

The chain is built from TRBV5-3 and TRBJ2-7; TRBD1 agrees at 12 bases. TRBV5-3 is placed among ORFs of uncertain function. The CDR3 loop spans 18 amino acids. V shed 0 bases and J 0 bases; nucleotides not matched to a gene: 7. The CDR3 coding sequence is TGTGCCAGAAGCTTGGGGGGACAGGGGGCTCCGAGCTCCTACGAGCAGTACTTC. This sequence encodes CARSLGGQGAPSSYEQYF.

This chain links TRBV6-5 with TRBJ2-7; 7 positions agree with TRBD1. The CDR3 runs 14 residues. Germline trimming cut 6 bases from V and 2 bases from J; bases unmatched to any gene: 7. The germline gives CDR1 MNHEY, CDR2 SVGAGI. The CDR3 region is CASRTQGPAYEQYF. For the CDR3, the DNA is TGTGCCAGCAGAACACAGGGGCCTGCCTACGAGCAGTACTTC.

This clone showed up many times. The J gene is TRBJ2-7, the V gene TRBV24-1; TRBD1 might be the D (5 bases). The V end lost 1 base, the J end lost 4 bases, and 7 bases lay between the germline ends. The CDR3 sequence is 13 residues long. Germline V gene lookup returns CDR1 KGHDR and CDR2 SFDVKD. The CDR3: CATSDFPGYEQYF. CDR3 nucleotide sequence: TGTGCCACCAGTGATTTCCCAGGGTACGAGCAGTACTTC.

The J gene is TRBJ2-4, the V gene TRBV15; 9 nucleotides line up with TRBD1. Germline CDR1 is LNHNV and CDR2 is YYDKDF (reference sequence). Trimming at V came to 4 bases and at J to 8 bases, leaving 6 bases not matched to a gene. This CDR3 region has 14 residues. The CDR3 is CATSTGDRDDIQYF. The CDR3 nucleotides read TGTGCCACCAGCACGGGGGACAGGGATGACATTCAGTACTTC. Filled out from reference TRBV15 and TRBJ2-4, the complete variable domain reads DAMVIQNPRYQVTQFGKPVTLSCSQTLNHNVMYWYQQKSSQAPKLLFHYYDKDFNNEADTPDNFQSRRPNTSFCFLDIRSPGLGDTAMYLCATSTGDRDDIQYFGAGTRLSVL.

This clone appeared once. The chain couples TRBV6-6 to TRBJ1-2, with D possibly matching TRBD1 (6 bases). Per the germline V gene, CDR1 is MNHNY and CDR2 is SVGAGI (reference sequence). This CDR3 has 16 amino acids. Trimming removed 5 bases at V and 3 bases at J, with 19 bases between. The CDR3 spells CASSPGRGRSYYGYTF. CDR3 DNA sequence: TGTGCCAGCAGTCCGGGCAGGGGAAGATCCTACTATGGCTACACCTTC.

The rearrangement joins TRBV9 to TRBJ2-3; 11 bases line up with TRBD2. The germline CDR1 and CDR2 sequences are SGDLS and YYNGEE. V gave up 0 bases and J gave up 6 bases; unmatched junction bases: 9. This CDR3 region has 17 residues. The DNA of the CDR3 is TGTGCCAGCAGCGTAGATCCTAGCGGGGGGACAATGGATACGCAGTATTTT. This translates into CASSVDPSGGTMDTQYF.

The CDR3 bases are TGTGCCAGCAGCCCACGGGGGGCCCCCGGGGAGCTGTTTTTT. It yields the protein CASSPRGAPGELFF. V and J are TRBV4-2 and TRBJ2-2; a weak D match, TRBD2 (7 bases). Trimming pared 4 bases from V and 6 bases from J, leaving 12 bases between. CDR3 length equals 14 residues. Germline CDR1 LGHNA, CDR2 YNFKEQ.

The chain is built from TRBV19 and TRBJ1-2; the match to TRBD1 covers 9 bases. V was clipped by 4 bases and J by 8 bases; unmatched bases: 11. The CDR3 is 15 amino acids. Germline V gene lookup returns CDR1 LNHDA and CDR2 SQIVND (reference sequence). The CDR3 reads CASSTPGQGIRGYTF. CDR3 DNA: TGTGCCAGTAGTACCCCGGGACAGGGAATAAGAGGCTACACCTTC.

The CDR3 is CASSQEGGYQPQHF. CDR3 DNA sequence: TGTGCCAGCAGCCAAGAAGGGGGTTACCAGCCCCAGCATTTT. The rearrangement joins TRBV3-1 (or the pseudogene TRBV3-2) to TRBJ1-5; possibly TRBD1 for D (6 bases). The CDR3 loop spans 14 amino acids. Germline V gene data show CDR1 as LGHDT and CDR2 as YNNKEL (reference sequence). The V end lost 0 bases, the J end lost 7 bases, and 10 bases lay between the germline ends.